The rows below give T cell receptor beta chains drawn from one sample of a study of shared clonotypes between healthy human individuals. Assay: immunoSEQ multiplex PCR; the TCRdb copy retains only in-frame clones and omits some. The sample yields around 2.5 million clones, approximately 93% seen once. Sample: naive CD4+ T cells from PBMCs. The receptors stem from a man aged 18 to 30 in good health. Some clones in this sample may be carry-over from other donors' samples. Both conserved end residues are part of each CDR3. The D gene is left open where the match is weak. Clone size is not always given. Where it is, it says once, few, many or a class for expanded clones.

J: TRBJ2-7; V: TRBV6-6; size: NA; D: TRBD1; CDR3: CASSYAGQGAYEQYF; DNA: TGTGCCAGCAGTTACGCGGGCCAGGGGGCCTACGAGCAGTACTTC
J: TRBJ1-2; V: TRBV9; size: NA; D: NA; CDR3: CASSVAPIVSPYGYTF; DNA: TGTGCCAGCAGCGTAGCCCCTATTGTGTCACCCTATGGCTACACCTTC
J: TRBJ2-1; V: TRBV7-3; size: NA; D: TRBD2; CDR3: CASSRGLAPYNEQFF; DNA: TGTGCCAGCAGCAGGGGACTAGCCCCTTACAATGAGCAGTTCTTC
J: TRBJ2-7; V: TRBV5-4; size: NA; D: NA; CDR3: CASSLGGIGGEQYF; DNA: TGTGCCAGCAGCTTGGGAGGGATCGGGGGCGAGCAGTACTTC
J: TRBJ2-5; V: TRBV6-1; size: NA; D: NA; CDR3: CASSEATKETQYF; DNA: TGTGCCAGCAGTGAAGCCACCAAAGAGACCCAGTACTTC
J: TRBJ2-7; V: TRBV19; size: NA; D: TRBD1; CDR3: CASSTGGREQYF; DNA: TGTGCCAGTAGTACAGGGGGAAGAGAGCAGTACTTC
J: TRBJ2-7; V: TRBV7-9; size: NA; D: TRBD1; CDR3: CASSWPGGQGYTYEQYF; DNA: TGTGCCAGCAGCTGGCCCGGGGGACAGGGATATACCTACGAGCAGTACTTC
J: TRBJ2-5; V: TRBV9; size: NA; D: NA; CDR3: CASSASISETQYF; DNA: TGTGCCAGCAGCGCCAGTATCTCAGAGACCCAGTACTTC
J: TRBJ2-3; V: TRBV2; size: NA; D: NA; CDR3: CASSEIGSSDTQYF; DNA: TGTGCCAGCAGTGAGATTGGCAGCTCAGATACGCAGTATTTT
J: TRBJ2-7; V: TRBV10-3; size: NA; D: NA; CDR3: CAISGSYEQYF; DNA: TGTGCCATCAGCGGTTCCTACGAGCAGTACTTC
J: TRBJ2-7; V: TRBV27; size: NA; D: TRBD1; CDR3: CASSSRGLYEQYF; DNA: TGTGCCAGCAGTTCTAGGGGGCTCTACGAGCAGTACTTC
J: TRBJ2-7; V: TRBV5-1; size: NA; D: TRBD1; CDR3: CASSREGQGVSLEQYF; DNA: TGCGCCAGCAGCCGCGAGGGACAGGGGGTATCCCTCGAGCAGTACTTC
J: TRBJ1-5; V: TRBV4-1; size: once; D: NA; CDR3: CASSQDPRMGNQPQHF; DNA: TGCGCCAGCAGCCAAGATCCGCGTATGGGCAATCAGCCCCAGCATTTT
J: TRBJ2-5; V: TRBV7-2; size: NA; D: NA; CDR3: CASSLSSGGGGETQYF; DNA: TGTGCCAGCAGCTTATCGTCCGGGGGCGGGGGAGAGACCCAGTACTTC
J: TRBJ2-1; V: TRBV7-9; size: NA; D: TRBD2; CDR3: CASSLLAGVYNEQFF; DNA: TGTGCCAGCAGCCTGCTCGCGGGAGTGTACAATGAGCAGTTCTTC
J: TRBJ1-1; V: TRBV5-5; size: NA; D: NA; CDR3: CASSLRLEAFF; DNA: TGTGCCAGCAGCTTGAGACTTGAAGCTTTCTTT
J: TRBJ2-7; V: TRBV28; size: NA; D: NA; CDR3: CASGAYEQYF; DNA: TGTGCCTCCGGCGCGTACGAGCAGTACTTC
J: TRBJ2-2; V: TRBV27; size: NA; D: NA; CDR3: CASSAFGNTGELFF; DNA: TGTGCCAGCAGTGCCTTCGGGAACACCGGGGAGCTGTTTTTT
J: TRBJ2-2; V: TRBV7-2; size: NA; D: NA; CDR3: CASSLGASTGELFF; DNA: TGTGCCAGCAGCTTAGGGGCTAGTACCGGGGAGCTGTTTTTT
J: TRBJ2-7; V: TRBV5-1; size: NA; D: NA; CDR3: CASSAPNPEQYF; DNA: TGCGCCAGCAGCGCTCCCAACCCGGAGCAGTACTTC
J: TRBJ2-1; V: TRBV10-3; size: NA; D: TRBD2; CDR3: CAVWEGPFNEQFF; DNA: TGTGCCGTTTGGGAGGGCCCTTTCAATGAGCAGTTCTTC
J: TRBJ2-1; V: TRBV7-9; size: NA; D: NA; CDR3: CASSLLAEQFF; DNA: TGTGCCAGCAGCTTACTAGCGGAGCAGTTCTTC
J: TRBJ2-1; V: TRBV5-6; size: NA; D: TRBD2; CDR3: CASSRLAGGFYEQFF; DNA: TGTGCCAGCAGCAGGCTAGCGGGAGGGTTTTATGAGCAGTTCTTC
J: TRBJ2-3; V: TRBV5-4; size: once; D: NA; CDR3: CASSLKPDTQYF; DNA: TGTGCCAGCAGCTTGAAACCAGATACGCAGTATTTT
J: TRBJ2-5; V: TRBV14; size: NA; D: NA; CDR3: CASSHRAGGLFQETQYF; DNA: TGTGCCAGCAGCCATCGGGCAGGCGGCTTATTCCAAGAGACCCAGTACTTC
J: TRBJ1-1; V: TRBV5-6; size: NA; D: NA; CDR3: CASSLGRRNTEAFF; DNA: TGTGCCAGCAGCCTGGGGCGGAGGAACACTGAAGCTTTCTTT
J: TRBJ1-2; V: TRBV7-9; size: NA; D: NA; CDR3: CASSFTGAPYGYTF; DNA: TGTGCCAGCAGCTTTACGGGGGCGCCCTATGGCTACACCTTC
J: TRBJ2-1; V: TRBV11-2; size: NA; D: TRBD2; CDR3: CASSLFLTSGINNEQFF; DNA: TGTGCCAGCAGCTTATTCCTCACTAGCGGGATCAACAATGAGCAGTTCTTC
J: TRBJ2-7; V: TRBV2; size: NA; D: NA; CDR3: CASSEAVGRGSYEQYF; DNA: TGTGCCAGCAGTGAAGCTGTCGGCAGGGGTTCCTACGAGCAGTACTTC
J: TRBJ2-3; V: TRBV5-1; size: NA; D: TRBD2; CDR3: CASSLLAGGTDTQYF; DNA: TGCGCCAGCAGCTTGTTAGCGGGAGGCACAGATACGCAGTATTTT
J: TRBJ1-2; V: TRBV7-9; size: NA; D: TRBD1; CDR3: CASSLQGARGYTF; DNA: TGTGCCAGCAGCTTACAGGGGGCGAGGGGCTACACCTTC
J: TRBJ1-2; V: TRBV19; size: NA; D: NA; CDR3: CASSRELSAYGYTF; DNA: TGTGCCAGTAGTAGGGAATTATCAGCCTATGGCTACACCTTC
J: TRBJ1-3; V: TRBV4-3; size: NA; D: NA; CDR3: CASSRGSGNTIYF; DNA: TGCGCCAGCAGCAGGGGTTCTGGAAACACCATATATTTT
J: TRBJ2-1; V: TRBV5-1; size: NA; D: TRBD2; CDR3: CASSGLLATGGNEQFF; DNA: TGCGCCAGCAGCGGCTTGCTAGCGACGGGGGGGAATGAGCAGTTCTTC
J: TRBJ2-5; V: TRBV30; size: NA; D: NA; CDR3: CAWSGVSQETQYF; DNA: TGTGCCTGGTCCGGGGTTTCCCAAGAGACCCAGTACTTC
J: TRBJ1-3; V: TRBV18; size: NA; D: TRBD1; CDR3: CASSPTGRSGNTIYF; DNA: TGTGCCAGCTCACCGACAGGGAGGTCTGGAAACACCATATATTTT
J: TRBJ2-1; V: TRBV11-2; size: NA; D: TRBD2; CDR3: CASSLRTSGRVQGNEQFF; DNA: TGTGCCAGCAGCCTTCGGACTAGCGGGAGGGTTCAGGGCAATGAGCAGTTCTTC
J: TRBJ2-3; V: TRBV19; size: NA; D: NA; CDR3: CASTSLHRVDTQYF; DNA: TGTGCCAGTACTAGCCTCCACAGGGTGGATACGCAGTATTTT
J: TRBJ2-2; V: TRBV7-2; size: NA; D: TRBD2; CDR3: CASSLAHLAGGNTGELFF; DNA: TGTGCCAGCAGCTTAGCGCATTTGGCGGGAGGCAACACCGGGGAGCTGTTTTTT
J: TRBJ2-2; V: TRBV29-1; size: NA; D: NA; CDR3: CSVDLAANTGELFF; DNA: TGCAGCGTTGATCTAGCAGCGAACACCGGGGAGCTGTTTTTT
J: TRBJ1-1; V: TRBV7-3; size: once; D: NA; CDR3: CASSSVRLLTGLGTEAFF; DNA: TGTGCCAGCAGCTCCGTCCGTCTACTTACAGGGTTAGGCACTGAAGCTTTCTTT
J: TRBJ1-5; V: TRBV7-2; size: NA; D: TRBD1; CDR3: CASSLKGTAYNQPQHF; DNA: TGTGCCAGCAGCTTAAAGGGGACAGCCTACAATCAGCCCCAGCATTTT
J: TRBJ2-5; V: TRBV7-2; size: NA; D: NA; CDR3: CASSLVGETQYF; DNA: TGTGCCAGCAGCTTAGTGGGTGAGACCCAGTACTTC
J: TRBJ2-2; V: TRBV5-1; size: few; D: NA; CDR3: CASKRNGGDGGELFF; DNA: TGCGCCAGCAAGAGGAACGGTGGGGACGGCGGGGAGCTGTTTTTT
J: TRBJ2-7; V: TRBV7-2; size: once; D: NA; CDR3: CASSLILQGSYEQYF; DNA: TGTGCCAGCAGCTTAATTCTACAGGGCTCCTACGAGCAGTACTTC
J: TRBJ2-3; V: TRBV5-1; size: NA; D: NA; CDR3: CASSLVSGSPDTQYF; DNA: TGCGCCAGCAGCTTGGTCTCCGGGAGTCCCGATACGCAGTATTTT
J: TRBJ2-3; V: TRBV15; size: NA; D: NA; CDR3: CATSRVREFADTQYF; DNA: TGTGCCACCAGCAGAGTTCGAGAGTTCGCAGATACGCAGTATTTT
J: TRBJ2-1; V: TRBV5-1; size: NA; D: TRBD2; CDR3: CASSSTSGGYNEQFF; DNA: TGCGCCAGCAGCTCGACTAGCGGAGGGTACAATGAGCAGTTCTTC
J: TRBJ1-1; V: TRBV29-1; size: NA; D: NA; CDR3: CSVREPGSEAFF; DNA: TGCAGCGTTAGAGAGCCGGGATCTGAAGCTTTCTTT
J: TRBJ2-1; V: TRBV4-2; size: NA; D: NA; CDR3: CASSQGSTSYNEQFF; DNA: TGTGCCAGCAGCCAAGGTAGTACCTCCTACAATGAGCAGTTCTTC
J: TRBJ2-1; V: TRBV6-1; size: NA; D: NA; CDR3: CASSGSTYNEQFF; DNA: TGTGCCAGCAGTGGATCGACTTACAATGAGCAGTTCTTC
J: TRBJ1-5; V: TRBV28; size: once; D: NA; CDR3: CASSLWGRGPPSNQPQHF; DNA: TGTGCCAGCAGTTTATGGGGTAGGGGACCACCTAGCAATCAGCCCCAGCATTTT